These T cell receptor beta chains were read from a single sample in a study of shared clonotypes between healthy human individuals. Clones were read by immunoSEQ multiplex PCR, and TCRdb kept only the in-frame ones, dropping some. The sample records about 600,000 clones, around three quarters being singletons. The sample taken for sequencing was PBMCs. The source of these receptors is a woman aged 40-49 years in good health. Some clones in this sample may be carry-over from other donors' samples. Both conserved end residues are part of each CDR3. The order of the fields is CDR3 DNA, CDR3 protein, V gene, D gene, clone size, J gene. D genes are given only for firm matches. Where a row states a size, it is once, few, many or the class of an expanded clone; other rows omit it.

DNA: TGTGCCAGCAGTTACAGGGCCCTCTACGAGCAGTACTTC
CDR3: CASSYRALYEQYF
V: TRBV27
D: -
size: few
J: TRBJ2-7

DNA: TGCGCCAGCATGGGCTTCGTGGGGACTAGCGGGAGAGGGCCCTACAATGAGCAGTTCTTC
CDR3: CASMGFVGTSGRGPYNEQFF
V: TRBV5-1
D: TRBD2
size: -
J: TRBJ2-1

DNA: TGTGCCAGCAGCGCTTGGACAGGGGAAGGCTATGGCTACACCTTC
CDR3: CASSAWTGEGYGYTF
V: TRBV5-5
D: TRBD1
size: -
J: TRBJ1-2

DNA: TGTGCCAGCAATAAGGGCGGCTATGGCTACACCTTC
CDR3: CASNKGGYGYTF
V: TRBV28
D: -
size: few
J: TRBJ1-2

DNA: TGTGCCAGCAGCTTGCAAGGGTGGGGAACAAATGAAAAACTGTTTTTT
CDR3: CASSLQGWGTNEKLFF
V: TRBV5-4
D: -
size: -
J: TRBJ1-4

DNA: TGCGCCAGCAGCTTGGACCCCGGGACAGTCTACGGGGGGTACTTC
CDR3: CASSLDPGTVYGGYF
V: TRBV5-1
D: -
size: -
J: TRBJ2-7

DNA: TGTGCCTGGGGCCAAGTGGGCTGGCAGTACTTC
CDR3: CAWGQVGWQYF
V: TRBV30
D: -
size: -
J: TRBJ2-7

DNA: TGCGCCAGCAGCTTGGTGGGGGGAAGGCGAGAGACCCAGTACTTC
CDR3: CASSLVGGRRETQYF
V: TRBV5-1
D: -
size: -
J: TRBJ2-5

DNA: TGTGCCAGCAGCCCTCGGACTAGCCGGCAAGATACGCAGTATTTT
CDR3: CASSPRTSRQDTQYF
V: TRBV7-8
D: TRBD2
size: -
J: TRBJ2-3

DNA: TGTGCCATCAGTGAATCAGGACGGGGACGGACTGAAGCTTTCTTT
CDR3: CAISESGRGRTEAFF
V: TRBV10-3
D: -
size: few
J: TRBJ1-1

DNA: TGTGCCAGCAGCCCAAGTGGGCCTCAGACCCAGTACTTC
CDR3: CASSPSGPQTQYF
V: TRBV9
D: -
size: -
J: TRBJ2-5